This passage covers 23 T cell receptor beta chains from one sample sequenced in a study of T-cell reconstitution after alpha-beta-depleted transplantation in children. Library preparation (for TCRbeta) was performed with unique molecular identifiers. TCRdb reprocessed the PCR reads with MiXCR, giving one entry per CDR3 protein. The table lists about 91,000 distinct CDR3 sequences, approximately 9.2% of them singletons. Sequenced here: PBMCs from the stem cell graft donor, sampled from the stem cell graft. These receptors all come from a human donor who donated a stem cell graft to a child with congenital amegakaryocytic thrombocytopenia.

This clonotype has at least ten counts. The chain links TRBV6-5 to TRBJ2-5; D ambiguous. Trimming shortened V by 4 bases and J by 1 base, and 7 bases separated the two germline ends. There are 13 residues in the CDR3. In germline, CDR1 is MNHEY, CDR2 SVGAGI. CDR3 sequence reads: CASSWTLQETQYF. The CDR3 nucleotides read TGTGCCAGCAGTTGGACCCTCCAAGAGACCCAGTACTTC.

This clonotype was counted many times. The CDR3 loop reads CASGTHNSPLHF. In nucleotides, the CDR3 is TGTGCCAGCGGGACACATAATTCACCCCTCCACTTT. V usage is TRBV28 and J usage is TRBJ1-6, with a possible D match to TRBD1 (6 bases). CDR1 and CDR2 (germline): MDHEN, SYDVKM. Trimming pared 8 bases from V and 5 bases from J, leaving 7 bases between. CDR3 size: 12 residues.

The table lists this clonotype with many counts. CDR3 coding DNA: TGCGCCAGCAGCTTGACAGGGCACGCGTCCTACGAGCAGTACTTC. Its protein is CASSLTGHASYEQYF. The rearrangement joins TRBV5-1 to TRBJ2-7; D possibly corresponds to TRBD1 (6 bases). Germline CDR1 SGHRS, CDR2 YFSETQ. Trimming cost V 1 base and J 1 base, with 12 bases left between them. The CDR3 length is 15 residues. The entire variable domain, with the rest obtained from reference TRBV5-1 and TRBJ2-7, is as follows: KAGVTQTPRYLIKTRGQQVTLSCSPISGHRSVSWYQQTPGQGLQFLFEYFSETQRNKGNFPGRFSGRQFSNSRSEMNVSTLELGDSALYLCASSLTGHASYEQYFGPGTRLTVT.

This clonotype was counted many times. The chain joins TRBV5-1 to TRBJ2-1, with a weak D call TRBD1 (6 bases). The CDR3 sequence is 15 residues long. The V and J ends lost 4 bases and 4 bases respectively, with 15 bases between them. Germline-derived CDR1 and CDR2 are SGHRS and YFSETQ. In DNA form, the CDR3 reads TGCGCCAGCAGCGTTCAGGGGCCGCAGTACAATGAGCAGTTCTTC. It encodes CASSVQGPQYNEQFF.

By sample fraction, this clonotype is medium-sized (0.01 to 0.1%). This sequence joins TRBV20-1 and TRBJ2-3; 7 bases map to TRBD2. CDR1 is DFQATT and CDR2 is SNEGSKA in the germline V gene (reference sequence). Unmatched junction bases numbered 6, after V lost 3 bases and J lost 0 bases. This CDR3 is 15 amino acids long. For the CDR3, the DNA is TGCAGTGCTAGGCGGGGAGGGGTTAGCACAGATACGCAGTATTTT. Translation: CSARRGGVSTDTQYF.

This clonotype was seen many times. The gene calls are TRBV5-4 and TRBJ2-7; D perhaps matches TRBD1 (6 bases). This CDR3 spans 15 amino acids. Trimming took 0 bases from V and 2 from J, leaving 12 bases between them. Germline CDR1 is SGHNT and CDR2 is YYREEE (reference sequence). The CDR3 DNA follows: TGTGCCAGCAGCTTGGATCAGGGGTCCCCCTACGAGCAGTACTTC. Protein: CASSLDQGSPYEQYF.

This clonotype was detected ten times or more. The chain joins TRBV20-1 to TRBJ1-2, with TRBD1 identical over 7 bases. V dropped 1 base and J dropped 6; count of bases not matched to a gene: 8. The germline V gene has CDR1 DFQATT and CDR2 SNEGSKA (reference sequence). The CDR3 covers 14 residues. CDR3 amino acids: CSARAAGGYNGYTF. CDR3 sequence (DNA): TGCAGTGCTAGAGCGGCAGGGGGGTATAATGGCTACACCTTC.

This clonotype was counted many times. The chain carries TRBV5-1 and TRBJ2-3, with TRBD1 matching 7 bases. Germline trimming cut 0 bases from V and 4 bases from J; bases unmatched to any gene: 5. CDR3 length: 15 amino acids. Germline assignment: CDR1 SGHRS and CDR2 YFSETQ. DNA of the CDR3: TGCGCCAGCAGCTTGGAGGGGGCCCGTGCAGATACGCAGTATTTT. This encodes CASSLEGARADTQYF.

This clonotype occurred many times. The chain combines TRBV20-1 with TRBJ2-3, with a tentative D call TRBD1 (6 bases). V lost 2 bases to trimming and J lost 0 bases, with 12 bases between them. The CDR3 has 15 amino acids. The V gene's germline CDR1 is DFQATT and CDR2 SNEGSKA (reference sequence). The CDR3 nucleotides read TGCAGTGCTAGAAGGGACATCTCTAGCACAGATACGCAGTATTTT. As protein: CSARRDISSTDTQYF.

This clonotype showed up many times. The CDR3 DNA reads as TGTGCCAGCAGTTATAGCGGACGGGATGAGCAGTTCTTC. As protein: CASSYSGRDEQFF. The V and J genes are TRBV12-3 or TRBV12-4 and TRBJ2-1; TRBD2 is a possible D gene (6 bases). The CDR3 is 13 amino acids. Trimming cost V 4 bases and J 8 bases, with 12 bases left between them.

The table lists this clonotype with many counts. J is TRBJ2-3 and V is TRBV20-1; D unresolved. CDR1 and CDR2 (germline): DFQATT, SNEGSKA (reference sequence). V was clipped by 3 bases and J by 7 bases, with 5 bases between them. The CDR3 contains 10 residues. The CDR3 sequence: CSASLNTQYF. The CDR3 DNA sequence: TGCAGTGCTAGTTTAAATACGCAGTATTTT.

Turning to this clonotype: Just one base apart from a much larger clone, this may be a read error. The chain recombines TRBV18 with TRBJ2-7; the D gene could be TRBD1 or TRBD2 (5 bases each). CDR1 is KGHSH, CDR2 LQKENI, per germline. The CDR3 sequence is 13 residues long. CDR3 region: CASSPPSRDEQNF. The CDR3 DNA reads TGTGCCAGCTCACCACCGTCACGGGACGAGCAGAACTTC. The full variable domain, completed using reference TRBV18 and TRBJ2-7, is NAGVMQNPRHLVRRRGQEARLRCSPMKGHSHVYWYRQLPEEGLKFMVYLQKENIIDESGMPKERFSAEFPKEGPSILRIQQVVRGDSAAYFCASSPPSRDEQNFGPGTRLTVT.

This clonotype occurred many times. The rearrangement joins TRBV29-1 to TRBJ2-7; 9 bases align to TRBD1. The CDR3 is 13 residues long. V lost 4 bases, J lost 5 bases, and 6 bases stayed unmatched. Germline CDR1 SQVTM, CDR2 ANQGSEA. The CDR3 loop reads CSVAGTGLHEQYF. In nucleotides, the CDR3 is TGCAGCGTTGCGGGGACAGGGTTGCACGAGCAGTACTTC.

In its sample, this clonotype was seen many times. This chain joins TRBV5-1 and TRBJ2-3, with TRBD2 matching 13 bases. V shed 6 bases, J shed 1 base, and the junction held 2 bases outside the gene matches. The germline CDR1 and CDR2 sequences are SGHRS and YFSETQ. The CDR3 length is 15 residues. The CDR3 DNA sequence: TGCGCCAGCACCGGACTAGCGGGGGGCACAGATACGCAGTATTTT. It codes for CASTGLAGGTDTQYF.

This clonotype has ten or more counts. This sequence joins TRBV14 and TRBJ2-7, with 7 bases matching TRBD1. Germline V lookup: CDR1 SGHDN, CDR2 FVKESK. V lost 1 base and J lost 3; bases outside the gene matches: 3. This CDR3 is 14 amino acids long. In DNA, the CDR3 is TGTGCCAGCAGCCAAGGGGACAGCCACTACGAGCAGTACTTC. It codes for CASSQGDSHYEQYF.

This clonotype was seen ten or more times. The chain couples TRBV20-1 to TRBJ1-2; 10 positions agree with TRBD1. Trimming removed 5 bases from V and 3 bases from J; junction bases left unmatched: 12. Germline loops: CDR1 DFQATT, CDR2 SNEGSKA (reference sequence). This CDR3 comprises 16 residues. CDR3 nucleotide sequence: TGCAGTGCTGGCTTTACGACAGGGGGCAGTGACTATGGCTACACCTTC. Amino acids: CSAGFTTGGSDYGYTF.

This clonotype occurred many times. The CDR3 DNA is TGTGCCAGCAGTGGGGGGCTAGCGAACACCGGGGAGCTGTTTTTT. Protein sequence: CASSGGLANTGELFF. V is TRBV9 and J is TRBJ2-2; D tentatively fits TRBD1 or TRBD2 (6 bases each). V lost 5 bases to trimming and J lost 0 bases, with 11 bases between them. Per germline, CDR1 SGDLS and CDR2 YYNGEE. This CDR3 comprises 15 residues.

This clonotype was counted at least ten times. The CDR3 protein is CASSVERTDTQYF. CDR3 in DNA: TGTGCCAGCAGCGTAGAACGCACAGATACGCAGTATTTT. The rearrangement links TRBV9 to TRBJ2-3; D not certain. Per germline, CDR1 SGDLS and CDR2 YYNGEE. The CDR3 runs 13 residues. The V end lost 0 bases, the J end lost 1 base, and 3 bases lay between the germline ends.

This clonotype was observed at least ten times. The V call is TRBV5-5, the J call TRBJ2-1; D is ambiguous. V shed 2 bases and J shed 5 bases, with 8 bases lying between them. The CDR3 contains 13 residues. Germline values: CDR1 SGHKS, CDR2 YYEKEE (reference sequence). Written as DNA, the CDR3 is TGTGCCAGCAGCTTCGCCGGTAACAATGAGCAGTTCTTC. Protein sequence: CASSFAGNNEQFF.

There are many counts of this clonotype. This chain uses TRBV25-1 with TRBJ1-4; TRBD1 matches 9 bases. Germline V gene data show CDR1 as MGHDK and CDR2 as SYGVNS. CDR3 size: 15 residues. V lost 5 bases and J lost 8; bases outside the gene matches: 9. CDR3: CASSKTGTGKEKLFF. CDR3 bases: TGTGCCAGCAGTAAGACCGGGACAGGGAAAGAAAAACTGTTTTTT.

This clonotype was picked up many times. The gene calls are TRBV6-6 and TRBJ1-1, with 9 bases that match TRBD1. Germline CDR1 is MNHNY and CDR2 is SVGAGI (reference sequence). V dropped 4 bases and J dropped 9; count of bases not matched to a gene: 12. The CDR3 totals 15 residues. CDR3 in amino acids: CASSFLRQGVIQAFF. DNA for the CDR3: TGTGCCAGCAGTTTCCTCAGACAGGGGGTGATACAAGCTTTCTTT.

The chain employs TRBV20-1 and TRBJ2-5, with 11 nucleotides matching TRBD1. CDR3 length: 20 amino acids. J lost 5 bases, V lost 6 bases, and 26 bases had no gene match. CDR1 and CDR2 (germline): DFQATT, SNEGSKA (reference sequence). Here the CDR3 reads CSAQGQGGRNEFNNGETQYF. The CDR3, as DNA: TGCAGTGCCCAGGGACAGGGGGGAAGGAATGAATTCAATAATGGCGAGACCCAGTACTTC.

In the case of this clonotype: A much more abundant neighbour one base away suggests this may be a read error. The chain employs TRBV7-7 and TRBJ2-7; D remains unclear. The CDR3 runs 13 residues. Deletions cut 5 bases from V and 8 bases from J, with 16 bases between. Germline V CDR1 and CDR2: SSHAT, FNYEAQ (reference sequence). Here the CDR3 reads CASSLGFNDKQYF. CDR3 bases: TGTGCCAGCAGCCTCGGATTCAACGACAAGCAGTACTTC.